A single sample is the source of the 17 T cell receptor beta chains below, sequenced in a study of blood T cell repertoires in COVID-19. Some clones are missing from TCRdb's copy, which holds only in-frame ones; the method was immunoSEQ multiplex PCR. This table holds 110,000 to 150,000 clones, just over 85% found once. Sequencing was performed on PBMCs or T cells enriched from blood (not recorded which). The origin of the receptors is a man aged 45 to 65 who had recovered from COVID-19.

The chain combines TRBV6-2 or TRBV6-3 with TRBJ2-5; 8 bases map to TRBD1. The CDR3 loop spans 15 amino acids. Germline trimming cut 3 bases from V and 9 bases from J; bases unmatched to any gene: 12. Germline CDR1 reads MNHEY; CDR2 reads SVGEGT. The chain's CDR3 is CASSYSSPGQVAQYF. The CDR3 DNA sequence: TGTGCCAGCAGTTATTCTTCCCCGGGACAGGTGGCCCAGTACTTC.

About this clone: An end of the junction differs from the germline gene, which may be a read error. The chain links TRBV24-1 to TRBJ2-2; D uncertain. The CDR3 loop spans 11 amino acids. CDR1 is KGHDR and CDR2 is SFDVKD in the germline V gene. In nucleotides, the CDR3 is TGTGCCACCAGCCACACCCGGGAGCTGTTTTTT. This translates into CATSHTRELFF.

V gene TRBV7-9 combines with J gene TRBJ1-6, with D possibly matching TRBD1 (5 bases). Trimming took 0 bases from V and 8 from J, leaving 8 bases between them. The CDR3 has 14 residues. In germline, CDR1 is SEHNR, CDR2 FQNEAQ (reference sequence). CDR3 nucleotide sequence: TGTGCCAGCAGCTTAGCTCAGGGCGATTCACCCCTCCACTTT. Its protein product is CASSLAQGDSPLHF.

The rearrangement joins TRBV12-3 or TRBV12-4 to TRBJ1-5, with TRBD1 as a possible D gene (5 bases). Trimming pared 7 bases from V and 5 bases from J, leaving 9 bases between. The CDR3 consists of 12 residues. The CDR3 DNA is TGTGCCAGCAACATCAGGGATCAGCCCCAGCATTTT. Translation: CASNIRDQPQHF.

The chain has TRBV29-1 and TRBJ1-2; TRBD1 might be the D (5 bases). Germline V CDR1 and CDR2: SQVTM, ANQGSEA. Deletions cut 2 bases from V and 3 bases from J, with 7 bases between. The CDR3 is made up of 12 amino acids. The CDR3 here is CSVEKGHYGYTF. The CDR3 coding sequence is TGCAGCGTTGAAAAGGGGCACTATGGCTACACCTTC.

The V gene is TRBV5-1, the J gene TRBJ1-1; TRBD1 matches at 9 bases. Germline V lookup: CDR1 SGHRS, CDR2 YFSETQ. V trimming: 2 bases; J trimming: 1 base; junction bases outside the gene matches: 6. This CDR3 is built from 16 residues. In DNA form, the CDR3 reads TGCGCCAGCAGCTTACAGGGGGCCTTAAGGAACACTGAAGCTTTCTTT. This translates into CASSLQGALRNTEAFF. The variable domain in full, completed from reference TRBV5-1 and TRBJ1-1, reads KAGVTQTPRYLIKTRGQQVTLSCSPISGHRSVSWYQQTPGQGLQFLFEYFSETQRNKGNFPGRFSGRQFSNSRSEMNVSTLELGDSALYLCASSLQGALRNTEAFFGQGTRLTVV.

The chain is built from TRBV25-1 and TRBJ1-2; weak D call: TRBD1 (6 bases). Deletions cut 1 base from V and 7 bases from J, with 19 bases between. This CDR3 region has 16 residues. Per germline, CDR1 MGHDK and CDR2 SYGVNS. The CDR3 bases are TGTGCCAGCAGTGAATTTGGTCAGGGGCGTAAGGTTGGCTACACCTTC. Its protein is CASSEFGQGRKVGYTF.

The chain is built from TRBV18 and TRBJ2-7; 7 bases align to TRBD1. The V and J ends lost 0 bases and 2 bases, in that order; junction bases with no gene match: 7. CDR1 and CDR2 from the germline V gene are KGHSH and LQKENI. The CDR3 covers 16 residues. CDR3 region: CASSPPHGTEAYEQYF. CDR3 nucleotide sequence: TGTGCCAGCTCACCACCGCATGGGACAGAGGCCTACGAGCAGTACTTC.

This sequence joins TRBV30 and TRBJ1-5; D is uncertain. Germline-derived CDR1 and CDR2 are GTSNPN and SVGIG (reference sequence). This CDR3 spans 14 amino acids. V was trimmed by 0 bases and J by 4 bases, leaving 10 bases between them. CDR3 amino acids: CAWSVQEPNQPQHF. The DNA of the CDR3 is TGTGCCTGGAGTGTACAAGAACCGAATCAGCCCCAGCATTTT.

The chain uses TRBV6-4 and TRBJ2-1; 9 positions agree with TRBD1. Germline CDR1 and CDR2: MRHNA and SNTAGT. The length of the CDR3 is 15 residues. V trimming: 3 bases; J trimming: 3 bases; junction bases outside the gene matches: 3. The CDR3 DNA sequence: TGTGCCAGCAGTGAACGGACAGGGGACTACAATGAGCAGTTCTTC. It translates to CASSERTGDYNEQFF.

The chain carries TRBV28 and TRBJ1-5; unclear D gene. CDR1 is MDHEN, CDR2 SYDVKM, per germline. CDR3 size: 20 residues. Trimming removed 7 bases from V and 2 bases from J, with 30 bases in between. The CDR3 is CASTGPGEKFGGLGNQPQHF. DNA of the CDR3: TGTGCCAGCACAGGCCCCGGGGAGAAATTCGGTGGGTTGGGCAATCAGCCCCAGCATTTT.

This clone was observed once. V is TRBV29-1 and J is TRBJ1-1; D unresolved. V was trimmed by 4 bases and J by 0 bases, leaving 12 bases between them. This CDR3 has 14 residues. The germline V gene has CDR1 SQVTM and CDR2 ANQGSEA. The CDR3 protein is CSVGEGSLNTEAFF. The CDR3 coding sequence is TGCAGCGTTGGGGAGGGCAGCTTGAACACTGAAGCTTTCTTT.

The rearrangement joins TRBV5-1 to TRBJ2-5, with unresolved D. The CDR3 is 14 residues long. Trimming cost V 0 bases and J 4 bases, with 10 bases left between them. CDR1 is SGHRS, CDR2 YFSETQ, per germline. CDR3 region: CASSLAGSGETQYF. CDR3 DNA: TGCGCCAGCAGCTTGGCCGGGTCGGGAGAGACCCAGTACTTC.

The rearrangement joins TRBV5-6 to TRBJ1-6, with TRBD1 matching 7 bases. Per the germline V gene, CDR1 is SGHDT and CDR2 is YYEEEE. Trimming at V came to 0 bases and at J to 10 bases, leaving 7 bases not matched to a gene. The CDR3 runs 15 residues. The CDR3 nucleotides are TGTGCCAGCAGCTTGGTGGCAGGGGGAGGCTCACCCCTCCACTTT. As protein: CASSLVAGGGSPLHF.

The chain couples TRBV3-1 (or the pseudogene TRBV3-2) to TRBJ2-1, with a weak D call TRBD1 (6 bases). In germline, CDR1 is LGHDT, CDR2 YNNKEL (reference sequence). V was trimmed by 3 bases and J by 10 bases, leaving 13 bases between them. The CDR3 length is 13 residues. For the CDR3, the DNA is TGTGCCAGCAGCCATGGACAGCGTGGGGAGCAGTTCTTC. Protein product: CASSHGQRGEQFF.

The chain uses TRBV5-1 and TRBJ1-1; D call uncertain. CDR1 and CDR2 (germline): SGHRS, YFSETQ. Trimming took 3 bases from V and 5 from J, leaving 11 bases between them. The CDR3 extends over 13 amino acids. The CDR3 region is CASSWAGRTEAFF. The CDR3 DNA is TGCGCCAGCAGCTGGGCGGGGAGAACTGAAGCTTTCTTT.

This chain connects TRBV18 to TRBJ1-1, with D unresolved. Trimming took 3 bases from V and 1 from J, leaving 9 bases between them. CDR3 length equals 14 residues. Looked up from germline, CDR1 is KGHSH and CDR2 is LQKENI. The CDR3, as DNA: TGTGCCAGCTCACCCAACAGTGGGAACACTGAAGCTTTCTTT. Protein product: CASSPNSGNTEAFF.